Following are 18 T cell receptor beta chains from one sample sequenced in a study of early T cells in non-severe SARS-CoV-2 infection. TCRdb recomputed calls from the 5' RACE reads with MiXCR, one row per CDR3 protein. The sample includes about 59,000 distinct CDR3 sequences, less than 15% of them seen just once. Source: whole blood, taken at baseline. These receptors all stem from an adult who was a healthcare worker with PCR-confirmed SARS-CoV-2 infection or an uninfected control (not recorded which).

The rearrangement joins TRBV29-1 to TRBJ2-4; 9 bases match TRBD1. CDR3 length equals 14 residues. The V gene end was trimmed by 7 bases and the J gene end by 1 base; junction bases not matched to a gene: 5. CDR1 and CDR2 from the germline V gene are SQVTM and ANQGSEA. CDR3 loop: CSAKGQGAKNIQYF. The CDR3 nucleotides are TGCAGCGCAAAAGGACAGGGGGCCAAAAACATTCAGTACTTC.

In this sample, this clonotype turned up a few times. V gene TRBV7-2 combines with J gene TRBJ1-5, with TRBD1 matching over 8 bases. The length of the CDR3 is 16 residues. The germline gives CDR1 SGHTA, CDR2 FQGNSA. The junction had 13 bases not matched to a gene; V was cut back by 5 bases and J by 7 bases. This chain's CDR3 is CASSRRATGGEQPQHF. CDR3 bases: TGTGCCAGCAGCCGGAGGGCTACAGGGGGTGAACAGCCCCAGCATTTT.

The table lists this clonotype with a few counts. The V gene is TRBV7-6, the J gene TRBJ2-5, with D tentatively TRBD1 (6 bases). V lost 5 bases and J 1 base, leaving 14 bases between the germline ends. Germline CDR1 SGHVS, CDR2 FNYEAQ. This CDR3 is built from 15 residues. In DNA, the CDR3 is TGTGCCAGCAGCCTACTCGACAGGCTCCAAGAGACCCAGTACTTC. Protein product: CASSLLDRLQETQYF.

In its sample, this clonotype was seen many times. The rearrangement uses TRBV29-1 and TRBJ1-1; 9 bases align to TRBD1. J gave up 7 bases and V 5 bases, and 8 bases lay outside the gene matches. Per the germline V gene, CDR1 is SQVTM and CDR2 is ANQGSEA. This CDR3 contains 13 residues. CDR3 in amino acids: CSVPTADRGEAFF. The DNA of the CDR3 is TGCAGCGTTCCTACCGCGGACAGGGGTGAAGCTTTCTTT. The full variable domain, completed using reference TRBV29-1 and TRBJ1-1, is SAVISQKPSRDICQRGTSLTIQCQVDSQVTMMFWYRQQPGQSLTLIATANQGSEATYESGFVIDKFPISRPNLTFSTLTVSNMSPEDSSIYLCSVPTADRGEAFFGQGTRLTVV.

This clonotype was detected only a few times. The CDR3: CASSQEGNIQYF. DNA for the CDR3: TGCGCCAGCAGCCAAGAGGGAAACATTCAGTACTTC. The genes are TRBV4-3 and TRBJ2-4; unclear D gene. The CDR3 contains 12 residues. Trimming stripped 0 bases from V and 6 bases from J, with 3 bases between. Per the germline V gene, CDR1 is LGHNA and CDR2 is YSLEER.

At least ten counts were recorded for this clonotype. CDR3 bases: TGCAGCGCCGTACAGGGAACTTACGAGCAGTACTTC. The encoded protein is CSAVQGTYEQYF. The chain links TRBV29-1 to TRBJ2-7; a possible D gene is TRBD1 (6 bases). This CDR3 has 12 residues. The ends were cut back, 7 bases at V and 4 bases at J, with 14 bases in the middle. Germline V CDR1 and CDR2: SQVTM, ANQGSEA.

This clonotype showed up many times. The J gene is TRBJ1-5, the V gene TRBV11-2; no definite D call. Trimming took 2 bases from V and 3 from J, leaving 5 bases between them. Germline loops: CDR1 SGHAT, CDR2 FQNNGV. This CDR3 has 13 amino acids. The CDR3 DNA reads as TGTGCCAGCAGCTTAATGGTCAATCAGCCCCAGCATTTT. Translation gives CASSLMVNQPQHF.

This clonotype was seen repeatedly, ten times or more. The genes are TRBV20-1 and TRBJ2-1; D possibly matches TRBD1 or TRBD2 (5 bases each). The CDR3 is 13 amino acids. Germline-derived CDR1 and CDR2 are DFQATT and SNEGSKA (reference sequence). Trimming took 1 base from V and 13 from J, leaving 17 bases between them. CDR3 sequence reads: CSARGPGTLEQFF. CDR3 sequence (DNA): TGCAGTGCTAGAGGCCCAGGGACCCTGGAACAGTTCTTC.

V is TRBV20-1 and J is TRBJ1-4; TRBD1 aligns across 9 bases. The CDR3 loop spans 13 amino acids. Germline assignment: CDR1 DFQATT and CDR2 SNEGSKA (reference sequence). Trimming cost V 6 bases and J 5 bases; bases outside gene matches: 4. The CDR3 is CSAPTGGNEKLFF. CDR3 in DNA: TGCAGTGCGCCGACAGGGGGGAATGAAAAACTGTTTTTT.

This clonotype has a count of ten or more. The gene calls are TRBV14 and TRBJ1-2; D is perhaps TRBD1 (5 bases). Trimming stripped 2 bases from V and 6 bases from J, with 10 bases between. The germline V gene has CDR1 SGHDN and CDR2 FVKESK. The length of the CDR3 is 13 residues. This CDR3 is CASSQSRDHGYTF. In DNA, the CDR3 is TGTGCCAGCAGCCAATCCAGGGATCATGGCTACACCTTC.

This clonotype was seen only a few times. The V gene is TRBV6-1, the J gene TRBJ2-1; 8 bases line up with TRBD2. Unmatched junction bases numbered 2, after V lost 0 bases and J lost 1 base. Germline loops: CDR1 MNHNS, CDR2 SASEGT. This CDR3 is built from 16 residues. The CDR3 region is CASSEAQRGSYNEQFF. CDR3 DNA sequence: TGTGCCAGCAGTGAAGCGCAGCGGGGGTCCTACAATGAGCAGTTCTTC.

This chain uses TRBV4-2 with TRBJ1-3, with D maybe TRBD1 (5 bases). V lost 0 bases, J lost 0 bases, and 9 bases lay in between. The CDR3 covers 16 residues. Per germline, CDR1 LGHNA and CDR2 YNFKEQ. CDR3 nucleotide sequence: TGTGCCAGCAGCCAAGACGGGACGAGCTCTGGAAACACCATATATTTT. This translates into CASSQDGTSSGNTIYF.

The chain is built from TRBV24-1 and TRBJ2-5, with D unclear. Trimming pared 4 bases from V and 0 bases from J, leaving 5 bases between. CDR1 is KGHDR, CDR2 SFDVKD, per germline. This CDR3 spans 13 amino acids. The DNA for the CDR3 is TGTGCCACCAGTGACTCGTACCAAGAGACCCAGTACTTC. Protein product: CATSDSYQETQYF.

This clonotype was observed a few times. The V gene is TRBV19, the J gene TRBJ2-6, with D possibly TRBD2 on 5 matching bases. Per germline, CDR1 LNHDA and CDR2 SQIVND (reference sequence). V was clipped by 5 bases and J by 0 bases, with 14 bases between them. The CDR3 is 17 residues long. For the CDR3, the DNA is TGTGCCAGTAGTGCCGGAGGTTTTGGCTCTGGGGCCAACGTCCTGACTTTC. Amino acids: CASSAGGFGSGANVLTF.

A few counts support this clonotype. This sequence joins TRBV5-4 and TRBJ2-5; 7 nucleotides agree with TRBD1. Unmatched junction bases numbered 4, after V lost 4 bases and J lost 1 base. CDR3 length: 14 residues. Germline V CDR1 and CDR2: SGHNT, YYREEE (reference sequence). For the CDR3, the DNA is TGTGCCAGCAGCCCGGGACAGACCCAAGAGACCCAGTACTTC. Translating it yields CASSPGQTQETQYF.

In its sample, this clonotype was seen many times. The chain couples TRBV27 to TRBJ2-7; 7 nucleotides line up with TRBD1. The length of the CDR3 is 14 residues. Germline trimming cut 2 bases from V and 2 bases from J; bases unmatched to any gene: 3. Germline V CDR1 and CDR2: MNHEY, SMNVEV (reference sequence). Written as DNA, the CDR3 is TGTGCCAGCAGTTTAGTAGGGGGCCCCTACGAGCAGTACTTC. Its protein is CASSLVGGPYEQYF.

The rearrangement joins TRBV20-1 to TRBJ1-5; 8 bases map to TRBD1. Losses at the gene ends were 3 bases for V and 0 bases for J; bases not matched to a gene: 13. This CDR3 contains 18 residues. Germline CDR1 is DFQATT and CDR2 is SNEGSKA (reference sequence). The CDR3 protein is CSASGQGGGRYSNQPQHF. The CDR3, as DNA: TGCAGTGCTAGTGGACAGGGAGGGGGACGATATAGCAATCAGCCCCAGCATTTT.

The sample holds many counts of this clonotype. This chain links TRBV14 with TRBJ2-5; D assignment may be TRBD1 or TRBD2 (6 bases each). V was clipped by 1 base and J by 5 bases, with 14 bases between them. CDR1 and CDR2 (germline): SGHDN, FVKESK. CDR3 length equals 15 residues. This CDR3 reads CASSQGSGAVETQYF. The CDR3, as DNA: TGTGCCAGCAGCCAAGGGTCGGGGGCGGTGGAGACCCAGTACTTC.